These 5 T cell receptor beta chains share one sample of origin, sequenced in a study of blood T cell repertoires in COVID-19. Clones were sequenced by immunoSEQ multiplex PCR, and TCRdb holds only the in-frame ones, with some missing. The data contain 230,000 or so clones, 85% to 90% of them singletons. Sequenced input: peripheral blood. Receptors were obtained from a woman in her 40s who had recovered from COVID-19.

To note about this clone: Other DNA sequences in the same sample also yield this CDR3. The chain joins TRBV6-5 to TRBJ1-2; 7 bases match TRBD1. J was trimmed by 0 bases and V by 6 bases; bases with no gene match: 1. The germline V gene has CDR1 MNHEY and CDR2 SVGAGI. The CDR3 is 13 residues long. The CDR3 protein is CASRGTANYGYTF. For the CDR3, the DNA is TGTGCCAGCAGAGGGACAGCTAACTATGGCTACACCTTC.

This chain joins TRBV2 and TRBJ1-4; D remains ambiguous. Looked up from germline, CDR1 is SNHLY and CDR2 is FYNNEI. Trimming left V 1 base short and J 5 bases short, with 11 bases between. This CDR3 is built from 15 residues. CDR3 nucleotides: TGTGCCAGCAGTGAAGAGCAGGCTACAAATGAAAAACTGTTTTTT. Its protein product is CASSEEQATNEKLFF.

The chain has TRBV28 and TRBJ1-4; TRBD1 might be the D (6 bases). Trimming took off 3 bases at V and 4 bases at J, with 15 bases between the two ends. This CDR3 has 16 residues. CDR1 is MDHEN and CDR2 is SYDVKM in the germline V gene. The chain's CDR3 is CASSLAGGFINEKLFF. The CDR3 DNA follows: TGTGCCAGCAGTTTGGCTGGGGGCTTTATTAATGAAAAACTGTTTTTT.

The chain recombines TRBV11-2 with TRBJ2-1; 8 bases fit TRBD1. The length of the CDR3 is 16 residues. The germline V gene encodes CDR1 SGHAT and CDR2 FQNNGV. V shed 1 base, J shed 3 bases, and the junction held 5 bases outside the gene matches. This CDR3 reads CASSLGPGQVYNEQFF. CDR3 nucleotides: TGTGCCAGCAGCTTAGGTCCGGGACAGGTCTACAATGAGCAGTTCTTC. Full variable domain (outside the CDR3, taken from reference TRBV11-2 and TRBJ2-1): EAGVAQSPRYKIIEKRQSVAFWCNPISGHATLYWYQQILGQGPKLLIQFQNNGVVDDSQLPKDRFSAERLKGVDSTLKIQPAKLEDSAVYLCASSLGPGQVYNEQFFGPGTRLTVL.

CDR3 DNA sequence: TGTGCCAGCAGCTTAGTCAGAGGAAACACTGAAGCTTTCTTT. Translating it yields CASSLVRGNTEAFF. The chain employs TRBV7-9 and TRBJ1-1; D uncertain. V lost 1 base and J lost 2, with 8 bases in between. Per germline, CDR1 SEHNR and CDR2 FQNEAQ (reference sequence). CDR3 length: 14 residues.